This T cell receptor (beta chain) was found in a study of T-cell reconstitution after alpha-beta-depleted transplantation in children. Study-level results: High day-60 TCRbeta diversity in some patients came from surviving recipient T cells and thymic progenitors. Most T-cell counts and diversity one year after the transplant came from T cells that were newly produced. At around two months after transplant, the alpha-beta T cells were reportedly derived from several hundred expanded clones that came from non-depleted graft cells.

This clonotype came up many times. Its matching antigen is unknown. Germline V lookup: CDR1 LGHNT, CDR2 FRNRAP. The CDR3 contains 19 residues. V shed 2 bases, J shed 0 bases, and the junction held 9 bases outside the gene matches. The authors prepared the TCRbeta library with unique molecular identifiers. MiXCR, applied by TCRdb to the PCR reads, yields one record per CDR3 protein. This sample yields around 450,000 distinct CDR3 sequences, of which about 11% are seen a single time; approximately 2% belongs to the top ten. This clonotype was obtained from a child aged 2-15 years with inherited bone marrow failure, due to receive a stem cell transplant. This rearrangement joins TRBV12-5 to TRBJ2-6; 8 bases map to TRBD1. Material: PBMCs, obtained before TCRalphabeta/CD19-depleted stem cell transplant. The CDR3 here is CASGLPIGQGPSGANVLTF. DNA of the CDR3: TGTGCTAGTGGTTTGCCCATAGGACAGGGCCCCTCTGGGGCCAACGTCCTGACTTTC.